Following are 18 T cell receptor beta chains from one sample sequenced in a study of shared clonotypes between healthy human individuals. Sequencing used immunoSEQ multiplex PCR; TCRdb keeps in-frame clones, though not all of them. This sample yields around 500,000 clones, of which about 78% are seen a single time; 12% belongs to the top ten. Sequencing was done on a sample of PBMCs. Source of these receptors: a middle-aged woman in good health. Some clones in this sample may be carry-over from other donors' samples.

The chain uses TRBV28 and TRBJ2-3; weak D call: TRBD2 (5 bases). The germline gives CDR1 MDHEN, CDR2 SYDVKM. The CDR3 contains 17 residues. Trimming removed 3 bases from V and 3 bases from J, with 19 bases in between. CDR3 in amino acids: CASSFIGGSGLTDTQYF. The CDR3 DNA sequence: TGTGCCAGCAGTTTTATAGGTGGTTCGGGGTTGACAGATACGCAGTATTTT.

The chain joins TRBV7-8 to TRBJ2-1; D not resolved. Germline CDR1 reads SGHVS; CDR2 reads FQNEAQ. The V and J ends lost 5 bases and 7 bases respectively, with 18 bases between them. This CDR3 is built from 15 residues. In DNA form, the CDR3 reads TGTGCCAGCAGCAATACCACGTTCGTGGGTAATGAGCAGTTCTTC. This gives the protein CASSNTTFVGNEQFF.

The V call is TRBV10-3, the J call TRBJ1-2; weak D call: TRBD1 (5 bases). V dropped 7 bases and J dropped 8 bases, with 20 bases sitting between them. The CDR3 spans 14 residues. Germline V gene sequence: CDR1 ENHRY, CDR2 SYGVKD. In nucleotides, the CDR3 is TGTGCCATCAACTTCCGGGACCGAAGACCGGGCTACACCTTC. As protein: CAINFRDRRPGYTF.

The rearrangement joins TRBV6-6 to TRBJ2-7; D is uncertain. The CDR3 is 14 amino acids. Germline CDR1 and CDR2: MNHNY and SVGAGI (reference sequence). Trimming left V 4 bases short and J 1 base short, with 11 bases between. CDR3 sequence reads: CASSLGGNSYEQYF. CDR3 nucleotide sequence: TGTGCCAGCAGTTTAGGCGGAAATTCCTACGAGCAGTACTTC.

With regard to this clone: The identical CDR3 is also encoded by other nucleotide sequences in the sample. The chain joins TRBV19 to TRBJ2-1; unclear D gene. Trimming took 1 base from V and 7 from J, leaving 8 bases between them. Germline V gives CDR1 LNHDA, CDR2 SQIVND (reference sequence). This CDR3 has 13 residues. The CDR3 protein is CASSIGSLNEQFF. CDR3 in DNA: TGTGCCAGTAGTATAGGTTCCTTAAATGAGCAGTTCTTC.

This clone was seen only once. This sample includes further DNA sequences coding for the same CDR3. CDR3 region: CASSYNRDNEQFF. The CDR3 DNA sequence: TGTGCCAGCAGCTACAATAGGGACAATGAGCAGTTCTTC. The genes are TRBV7-2 and TRBJ2-1; D not certain. This CDR3 has 13 amino acids. Per germline, CDR1 SGHTA and CDR2 FQGNSA. The V end lost 4 bases, the J end lost 5 bases, and 9 bases lay between the germline ends.

The rearrangement links TRBV18 to TRBJ1-1; 7 positions agree with TRBD1. The CDR3 length is 17 residues. V lost 3 bases to trimming and J lost 1 base; unmatched junction nucleotides: 11. CDR1 KGHSH and CDR2 LQKENI come from the germline V gene. The CDR3: CASSPGRGQEANTEAFF. CDR3 in DNA: TGTGCCAGCTCACCGGGGAGGGGGCAGGAGGCGAACACTGAAGCTTTCTTT.

This clone was seen a handful of times. This chain joins TRBV7-6 and TRBJ2-3; 7 nucleotides line up with TRBD2. Looked up from germline, CDR1 is SGHVS and CDR2 is FNYEAQ. The V segment lost 2 bases and the J segment 0 bases; nucleotides outside the gene matches: 8. This CDR3 has 17 residues. For the CDR3, the DNA is TGTGCCAGCAGCTTAATGGGGAGGGGAGCTAGCACAGATACGCAGTATTTT. Its translation: CASSLMGRGASTDTQYF. The full variable domain, its missing parts supplied by reference TRBV7-6 and TRBJ2-3, is GAGVSQSPRYKVTKRGQDVALRCDPISGHVSLYWYRQALGQGPEFLTYFNYEAQQDKSGLPNDRFSAERPEGSISTLTIQRTEQRDSAMYRCASSLMGRGASTDTQYFGPGTRLTVL.

The rearrangement links TRBV4-1 to TRBJ1-4; 8 positions match TRBD1. The CDR3 totals 17 residues. The V gene end was trimmed by 6 bases and the J gene end by 5 bases; junction bases not matched to a gene: 14. Germline V lookup: CDR1 MGHRA, CDR2 YSYEKL. Here the CDR3 DNA reads TGCGCCAGCAGACCCCGACTTCCAGGGGACAGGAATGAAAAACTGTTTTTT. Translated: CASRPRLPGDRNEKLFF.

This sequence joins TRBV5-4 and TRBJ2-3; possibly TRBD1 for D (6 bases). V shed 1 base and J shed 5 bases, with 11 bases lying between them. The CDR3 has 14 amino acids. Germline CDR1 SGHNT, CDR2 YYREEE (reference sequence). CDR3 sequence reads: CASSLTGPGDTQYF. The CDR3 nucleotides read TGTGCCAGCAGCTTGACAGGGCCGGGAGATACGCAGTATTTT.

The rearrangement joins TRBV5-1 to TRBJ2-6; no clear D gene. Germline V CDR1 and CDR2: SGHRS, YFSETQ. Trimming took 4 bases from V and 2 from J, leaving 7 bases between them. The CDR3 loop spans 14 amino acids. The CDR3 here is CASSLNPGANVLTF. CDR3 nucleotide sequence: TGCGCCAGCAGCCTCAACCCTGGGGCCAACGTCCTGACTTTC.

This clone was found a few times. CDR3 amino acids: CASSLSGGGADTQYF. The CDR3 bases are TGCGCCAGCAGCTTGTCAGGGGGCGGTGCAGATACGCAGTATTTT. V and J are TRBV5-1 and TRBJ2-3; TRBD1 matches at 8 bases. This CDR3 has 15 residues. Germline V gives CDR1 SGHRS, CDR2 YFSETQ. V lost 1 base, J lost 4 bases, and 5 bases stayed unmatched.

This chain uses TRBV28 with TRBJ2-1, with 11 nucleotides matching TRBD2. V was clipped by 7 bases and J by 4 bases; unmatched bases: 6. Per germline, CDR1 MDHEN and CDR2 SYDVKM. The CDR3 runs to 15 residues. CDR3 DNA: TGTGCCAGCACTCCGGGACTAGCGGTTTACAATGAGCAGTTCTTC. Amino acids: CASTPGLAVYNEQFF. The whole variable domain, remainder taken from reference TRBV28 and TRBJ2-1, is DVKVTQSSRYLVKRTGEKVFLECVQDMDHENMFWYRQDPGLGLRLIYFSYDVKMKEKGDIPEGYSVSREKKERFSLILESASTNQTSMYLCASTPGLAVYNEQFFGPGTRLTVL.

The CDR3 protein is CATNRPGLELVHEQYF. CDR3 coding DNA: TGCGCCACCAACCGTCCGGGACTAGAGCTTGTCCACGAGCAGTACTTC. The chain combines TRBV5-1 with TRBJ2-7; the match to TRBD2 covers 8 bases. Germline CDR1 SGHRS, CDR2 YFSETQ. The CDR3 runs to 16 residues. V lost 9 bases, J lost 5 bases, and 19 bases stayed unmatched.

V gene TRBV5-1 combines with J gene TRBJ2-1, with TRBD2 matching over 16 bases. The ends lost 2 bases at V and 1 base at J; junction bases unmatched: 6. CDR3 length: 19 amino acids. Germline CDR1 reads SGHRS; CDR2 reads YFSETQ. CDR3 in amino acids: CASSFGTSGRAISYNEQFF. The CDR3 DNA is TGCGCCAGCAGCTTTGGGACTAGCGGGAGGGCTATTTCCTACAATGAGCAGTTCTTC.

The rearrangement joins TRBV28 to TRBJ2-5, with D tentatively TRBD1 (6 bases). There are 14 residues in the CDR3. With 4 bases removed from V and 4 bases from J, the gap between germline ends came to 13 bases. Germline V lookup: CDR1 MDHEN, CDR2 SYDVKM. The CDR3: CASSSTGTRETQYF. In DNA, the CDR3 is TGTGCCAGCAGTTCAACCGGGACACGAGAGACCCAGTACTTC. The entire variable domain, with the rest obtained from reference TRBV28 and TRBJ2-5, is as follows: DVKVTQSSRYLVKRTGEKVFLECVQDMDHENMFWYRQDPGLGLRLIYFSYDVKMKEKGDIPEGYSVSREKKERFSLILESASTNQTSMYLCASSSTGTRETQYFGPGTRLLVL.

This clone has only a few counts. One base separates it from a far larger clone, so it is likely a read error. The rearrangement joins TRBV30 to TRBJ1-2; D uncertain. The CDR3 spans 13 residues. Germline V gene lookup returns CDR1 GTSNPN and CDR2 SVGIG (reference sequence). CDR3 sequence (DNA): TGTGCCTGGAGTCCTGGCTTAAGCTATGGCTACATCTTC. It encodes CAWSPGLSYGYIF.

This clone was found a few times. The chain carries TRBV6-1 and TRBJ1-1, with no clear D. In germline, CDR1 is MNHNS, CDR2 SASEGT. V lost 4 bases to trimming and J lost 0 bases, with 15 bases between them. The CDR3 is 16 amino acids. Here the CDR3 DNA reads TGTGCCAGCAGTGCCTGGCGGGCAGACATGAACACTGAAGCTTTCTTT. It codes for CASSAWRADMNTEAFF.